This is a list of T cell receptor beta chains from one sample in a study of blood T cell repertoires in COVID-19. TCRdb's copy holds only in-frame clones and misses some; the assay was immunoSEQ multiplex PCR. The data contain around 170,000 clones, approximately 88% of them singletons. Input material: peripheral blood. These receptors all come from a woman in her twenties or thirties with acute or convalescent COVID-19. The CDR3 runs from the conserved cysteine through the conserved F or W. The order of the fields is D gene, clone size, J gene, V gene, CDR3 DNA, CDR3 protein. D genes are given only for firm matches. Clone size is shown for a subset of rows, as once, few, many or a class of expanded clone.

D: .; size: .; J: TRBJ2-5; V: TRBV12-3/TRBV12-4; DNA: TGTGCCAGCAGTAACTCCCGACGGGATGCCCAGTACTTC; CDR3: CASSNSRRDAQYF
D: .; size: .; J: TRBJ2-6; V: TRBV6-6; DNA: TGTGCCAGCAGGTACTCTGGGGCCAACGTCCTGACTTTC; CDR3: CASRYSGANVLTF
D: TRBD2; size: .; J: TRBJ2-7; V: TRBV6-5; DNA: TGTGCCAGCAGCCTCGGGACTACCTATTACGAGCAGTACTTC; CDR3: CASSLGTTYYEQYF
D: TRBD2; size: few; J: TRBJ2-1; V: TRBV11-2; DNA: TGTGCCAGCAGCCAACGACTAGCGGGAGGTTCTAGCTCCTACAATGAGCAGTTCTTC; CDR3: CASSQRLAGGSSSYNEQFF
D: .; size: .; J: TRBJ2-1; V: TRBV6-5; DNA: TGTGCCGGGGGGACTGGAGGCTGGGAGCAGTTCTTC; CDR3: CAGGTGGWEQFF
D: .; size: .; J: TRBJ1-2; V: TRBV28; DNA: TGTGCCAGCAGTTTGTGGGGCAGGCTCTATGGCTACACCTTC; CDR3: CASSLWGRLYGYTF
D: .; size: .; J: TRBJ2-7; V: TRBV6-6; DNA: TGTGCCAGCAGCCGCCAGGGCTACGAGCAGTACTTC; CDR3: CASSRQGYEQYF
D: TRBD2; size: .; J: TRBJ2-1; V: TRBV4-1; DNA: TGCGCCAGCAGCCAAGATGTCCGGGAGGGCTACAATGAGCAGTTCTTC; CDR3: CASSQDVREGYNEQFF
D: TRBD2; size: once; J: TRBJ2-7; V: TRBV6-6; DNA: TGTGCCAGCAAATTGGCGGGAGGGGACGAGCAGTACTTC; CDR3: CASKLAGGDEQYF
D: .; size: .; J: TRBJ1-5; V: TRBV7-9; DNA: TGTGCCAGCAGCTTAGCAGGGGTCAATCAGCCCCAGCATTTT; CDR3: CASSLAGVNQPQHF
D: .; size: .; J: TRBJ1-4; V: TRBV6-5; DNA: TGTGCCAGCAGATCACCCCGGGACTACCCTGAAAAACTGTTTTTT; CDR3: CASRSPRDYPEKLFF
D: TRBD2; size: .; J: TRBJ2-1; V: TRBV3-1/TRBV3-2; DNA: TGTGCCAGCAGCCAAGATGGGACTAGTAGGGAGCAGTTCTTC; CDR3: CASSQDGTSREQFF
D: TRBD2; size: few; J: TRBJ2-7; V: TRBV5-1; DNA: TGCGCCAGCAGCTTGCGAACTAGCGGATACTACGAGCAGTACTTC; CDR3: CASSLRTSGYYEQYF
D: .; size: .; J: TRBJ2-1; V: TRBV7-7; DNA: TGTGCTAGCAGCTCCGGGACTGGAAATGAGCAGTTCTTC; CDR3: CASSSGTGNEQFF
D: .; size: .; J: TRBJ2-7; V: TRBV6-5; DNA: TGTGCCAGCAGTTACGTGTGGGGGGTAGTCTCCTACGAGCAGTACTTC; CDR3: CASSYVWGVVSYEQYF
D: TRBD1; size: .; J: TRBJ2-3; V: TRBV5-6; DNA: TGTGCCAGCAGGGTTTACAGGGGGCACACAGATACGCAGTATTTT; CDR3: CASRVYRGHTDTQYF
D: .; size: .; J: TRBJ2-7; V: TRBV7-9; DNA: TGTGCCAGCAGCGACATGGTCGAGCAGTACTTC; CDR3: CASSDMVEQYF
D: .; size: .; J: TRBJ2-5; V: TRBV9; DNA: TGTGCCAGCAGCGCAGTGACAGGTGGCGAGACCCAGTACTTC; CDR3: CASSAVTGGETQYF
D: .; size: .; J: TRBJ1-1; V: TRBV29-1; DNA: TGCAGCGTTGCAGGGCTCAACACTGAAGCTTTCTTT; CDR3: CSVAGLNTEAFF
D: TRBD1; size: .; J: TRBJ2-2; V: TRBV9; DNA: TGTGCCAGCAGCCTGACAGGGAACGCCGGGGAGCTGTTTTTT; CDR3: CASSLTGNAGELFF
D: TRBD2; size: .; J: TRBJ2-1; V: TRBV10-3; DNA: TGTGCCGCGACCTCCGGGACTAGCGGGAGGGACAATGAGCAGTTCTTC; CDR3: CAATSGTSGRDNEQFF
D: TRBD2; size: .; J: TRBJ2-3; V: TRBV27; DNA: TGTGCCAGCAGTTCTTTAGCGGGAGTAGATACGCAGTATTTT; CDR3: CASSSLAGVDTQYF
D: .; size: .; J: TRBJ1-4; V: TRBV6-1; DNA: TGTGCCAGCAGTGAAAAGCAGTGGCCGACAGGCCGAGGGGAAAAACTGTTTTTT; CDR3: CASSEKQWPTGRGEKLFF
D: .; size: .; J: TRBJ1-2; V: TRBV30; DNA: TGTGCCTGGACGGACTCCGCCCGGCTCTATGGCTACACCTTC; CDR3: CAWTDSARLYGYTF
D: .; size: .; J: TRBJ2-1; V: TRBV15; DNA: TGTGCCACCAGCAGAGAAATTACAGGTATCGGTGAGCAGTTCTTC; CDR3: CATSREITGIGEQFF
D: .; size: .; J: TRBJ1-3; V: TRBV6-5; DNA: TGTGCCAGCAGTTACCGGAGTGGGAACACCATATATTTT; CDR3: CASSYRSGNTIYF
D: TRBD2; size: .; J: TRBJ2-3; V: TRBV4-1; DNA: TGCGCCAGCAGCCCGGGACTAGCGGGAGCAGATACGCAGTATTTT; CDR3: CASSPGLAGADTQYF
D: .; size: .; J: TRBJ2-7; V: TRBV7-2; DNA: TGTGCCAGCAGCTTAGCGGGGCTCCTCTCCTACGAGCAGTACTTC; CDR3: CASSLAGLLSYEQYF
D: .; size: .; J: TRBJ2-1; V: TRBV3-1/TRBV3-2; DNA: TGTGCCAGCAGCCAAGCAGGGTGGAACAATGAGCAGTTCTTC; CDR3: CASSQAGWNNEQFF
D: .; size: .; J: TRBJ1-2; V: TRBV2; DNA: TGTGCCAGCAGTGGGCAGGGCGGGAGCTATGGCTACACCTTC; CDR3: CASSGQGGSYGYTF
D: TRBD1; size: .; J: TRBJ2-5; V: TRBV28; DNA: TGTGCCAGCAGAGGACAGGGCGGGACCCAGTACTTC; CDR3: CASRGQGGTQYF
D: TRBD1; size: .; J: TRBJ2-2; V: TRBV11-3; DNA: TGTGCCAGCAGCTTAAGGGACAGGGCCTCATTGAGCGGGGAGCTGTTTTTT; CDR3: CASSLRDRASLSGELFF
D: TRBD1; size: few; J: TRBJ1-4; V: TRBV19; DNA: TGTGCCAGTAGTTTACCGGGACAGGGAAAACTGTTTTTT; CDR3: CASSLPGQGKLFF
D: .; size: .; J: TRBJ1-4; V: TRBV28; DNA: TGTGCCAGCCTTCCCGGGAGATATAATGAAAAACTGTTTTTT; CDR3: CASLPGRYNEKLFF
D: .; size: .; J: TRBJ1-4; V: TRBV9; DNA: TGTGCCAGCAGCGGGGATCGGGGACTGTTTTTT; CDR3: CASSGDRGLFF
D: .; size: .; J: TRBJ2-1; V: TRBV29-1; DNA: TGCAGCGTTGGACTAGTTAGTGAGCAGTTCTTC; CDR3: CSVGLVSEQFF
D: .; size: .; J: TRBJ1-1; V: TRBV6-5; DNA: TGTGCCAGCAGTTACTCTGGGAGAATGAACACTGAAGCTTTCTTT; CDR3: CASSYSGRMNTEAFF
D: .; size: .; J: TRBJ2-3; V: TRBV25-1; DNA: TGTGCCAGCAGTGACCCCCAGGGGGATACGCAGTATTTT; CDR3: CASSDPQGDTQYF
D: TRBD2; size: .; J: TRBJ2-1; V: TRBV7-2; DNA: TGTGCCAGCAGCCGCGGACTAGCGACTCTTGGTGAGCAGTTCTTC; CDR3: CASSRGLATLGEQFF
D: TRBD2; size: .; J: TRBJ2-1; V: TRBV4-1; DNA: TGCGCCAGCAGCCCGCTCACGGGGACTAGCGGTAATGAGCAGTTCTTC; CDR3: CASSPLTGTSGNEQFF
D: TRBD2; size: .; J: TRBJ2-1; V: TRBV15; DNA: TGTGCCACCAGCAGAGATCGAGGCGGGAGAGCGCAGTTCTTC; CDR3: CATSRDRGGRAQFF
D: .; size: .; J: TRBJ1-2; V: TRBV4-1; DNA: TGCGCCAGCAGCCATAATCCGACAGTCACTATTGGCTACACCTTC; CDR3: CASSHNPTVTIGYTF
D: .; size: .; J: TRBJ1-3; V: TRBV21-1; DNA: TGTGCCAGCAGTCCTGGGGCGACCACCATATATTTT; CDR3: CASSPGATTIYF
D: .; size: .; J: TRBJ1-5; V: TRBV28; DNA: TGTGCCAGCAGTTGGGAGGGCCAGCCCCAGCATTTT; CDR3: CASSWEGQPQHF
D: TRBD2; size: .; J: TRBJ2-4; V: TRBV11-2; DNA: TGTGCCAGCAGCTTAAGACTAGCGGGAGACTTAGACATTCAGTACTTC; CDR3: CASSLRLAGDLDIQYF
D: .; size: .; J: TRBJ1-3; V: TRBV6-6; DNA: TGTGCCAGCAGTCCGCAGGGTCTAGGGAACACCATATATTTT; CDR3: CASSPQGLGNTIYF
D: .; size: .; J: TRBJ2-5; V: TRBV15; DNA: TGTGCCACCAGCAGTGGCATCCAAGAGACCCAGTACTTC; CDR3: CATSSGIQETQYF
D: TRBD2; size: .; J: TRBJ2-1; V: TRBV6-4; DNA: TGTGCCAACCCTATTACTAGCGGGAGTCACAATGAGCAGTTCTTC; CDR3: CANPITSGSHNEQFF
D: TRBD1; size: .; J: TRBJ1-1; V: TRBV11-2; DNA: TGTGCCAGCAGCCTCTTACAGGGGGTGAACACTGAAGCTTTCTTT; CDR3: CASSLLQGVNTEAFF
D: .; size: .; J: TRBJ2-1; V: TRBV7-2; DNA: TGTGCCAGCAGCCACTCTCCTGAGCAGTTCTTC; CDR3: CASSHSPEQFF
D: .; size: .; J: TRBJ1-5; V: TRBV28; DNA: TGTGCCAGCAGTCCGACGACGGGGGTGGGACAGCCCCAGCATTTT; CDR3: CASSPTTGVGQPQHF
D: TRBD2; size: .; J: TRBJ2-5; V: TRBV15; DNA: TGTGCCACCAGTAGACTAGCGGGAGGGCCTGGGCAAGAGACCCAGTACTTC; CDR3: CATSRLAGGPGQETQYF
D: .; size: .; J: TRBJ1-5; V: TRBV24-1; DNA: TGTGCCACCGGCGGGGGGGCCCAGCCCCAGCATTTT; CDR3: CATGGGAQPQHF